Below, 5 T cell receptor beta chains from the same sample are listed, as sequenced in a study of T cells in Graves' hyperthyroidism and ophthalmopathy. What was amplified from RNA transcripts were TCR beta CDR3 regions. The TCR CDR3 first-round RT-PCR relied on the HTBI primer set. TCRdb recomputed calls from the multiplex PCR reads with MiXCR, one row per CDR3 protein. In the table there are a few hundred thousand distinct CDR3 sequences, more than 13% of which are singletons. Sequenced input: blood. These receptors all come from a woman in her 30s with Graves' hyperthyroidism.

V gene TRBV10-3 combines with J gene TRBJ1-2; a weak D match, TRBD1 (6 bases). With 3 bases removed from V and 9 bases from J, the gap between germline ends came to 17 bases. The germline CDR1 and CDR2 sequences are ENHRY and SYGVKD. The CDR3 runs to 14 residues. The CDR3 protein is CAISDPQGQARYTF. CDR3 DNA: TGTGCCATCAGTGACCCCCAGGGGCAAGCTCGCTACACCTTC.

The chain combines TRBV29-1 with TRBJ2-4; D gene unclear. The CDR3 consists of 12 residues. Germline V gene data show CDR1 as SQVTM and CDR2 as ANQGSEA. The ends were cut back, 5 bases at V and 7 bases at J, with 12 bases in the middle. For the CDR3, the DNA is TGCAGCGTTTCGGAGACCGGGAACATTCAGTACTTC. This gives the protein CSVSETGNIQYF.

Ten or more counts support this clonotype. The chain links TRBV6-1 to TRBJ2-1, with a tentative D call TRBD2 (6 bases). V was pared by 6 bases and J by 8 bases, with 17 bases between. The CDR3 spans 14 residues. The V gene's germline CDR1 is MNHNS and CDR2 SASEGT. In nucleotides, the CDR3 is TGTGCCAGCAGCCCCGGGCTAGGGAGGTATGAGCAGTTCTTC. This gives the protein CASSPGLGRYEQFF.

The sample holds many counts of this clonotype. The V gene is TRBV6-1, the J gene TRBJ2-5, with D possibly matching TRBD2 (5 bases). CDR3 size: 14 residues. The ends were cut back, 5 bases at V and 1 base at J, with 11 bases in the middle. CDR1 and CDR2 from the germline V gene are MNHNS and SASEGT. The CDR3 region has the DNA TGTGCCAGCAGTATCTCAGGACTCCAAGAGACCCAGTACTTC. Its protein product is CASSISGLQETQYF.

This clonotype was recorded at least ten times. V is TRBV6-1 and J is TRBJ2-7, with 8 nucleotides matching TRBD1. V shed 6 bases, J shed 5 bases, and the junction held 9 bases outside the gene matches. The length of the CDR3 is 14 residues. Germline CDR1 and CDR2: MNHNS and SASEGT. The CDR3 DNA reads TGTGCCAGCAGGAGGGGACAGGCAGGTCACGAGCAGTACTTC. Encoded protein: CASRRGQAGHEQYF.